This is a list of T cell receptor beta chains from one sample in a study of a mutant IDH1 vaccine in newly diagnosed glioma. Data came from immunoSEQ multiplex PCR; TCRdb stores just in-frame clones and leaves some out. The data hold under 90,000 clones, with 70% to 80% observed a single time. Sequenced here: PBMCs, sampled from a glioma patient treated with radiotherapy, temozolomide or both. Source of these receptors: a man aged 50 or older with glioma. CDR3s include the opening cysteine and the closing phenylalanine or tryptophan. Fields, in order: V gene, J gene, D gene, clone size, CDR3 DNA, CDR3 protein. D genes are given only for firm matches. Clone size is shown for a subset of rows, as once, few, many or a class of expanded clone.

V gene: TRBV6-5
J gene: TRBJ1-3
D gene: TRBD1
clone size: .
CDR3 DNA: TGTGCCAGCACCCAGGGGGTAGGGTCTGGAAACACCATATATTTT
CDR3 protein: CASTQGVGSGNTIYF

V gene: TRBV10-3
J gene: TRBJ1-2
D gene: TRBD1
clone size: .
CDR3 DNA: TGTGCCATCAATCCCGCCAGGGGGATTAGTCAGGTGGGCGGCTACACCTTC
CDR3 protein: CAINPARGISQVGGYTF

V gene: TRBV7-2
J gene: TRBJ2-7
D gene: TRBD1
clone size: .
CDR3 DNA: TGTGCCAGCAGCCCCCGCCGGGACAGGGGCTACTACGAGCAGTACTTC
CDR3 protein: CASSPRRDRGYYEQYF

V gene: TRBV7-9
J gene: TRBJ1-1
D gene: TRBD1
clone size: once
CDR3 DNA: TGTGCAGGAGCCGGACAGGAGAACACTGAAGCTTTCTTT
CDR3 protein: CAGAGQENTEAFF

V gene: TRBV5-1
J gene: TRBJ1-2
D gene: TRBD1
clone size: .
CDR3 DNA: TGCGCCAGCAGCCCCGGACAGGGTTATGGCTACACCTTC
CDR3 protein: CASSPGQGYGYTF

V gene: TRBV19
J gene: TRBJ1-1
D gene: .
clone size: .
CDR3 DNA: TGTGCCAGTAGGCTAGGGGGTATGAACACTGAAGCTTTCTTT
CDR3 protein: CASRLGGMNTEAFF

V gene: TRBV7-9
J gene: TRBJ2-7
D gene: TRBD1
clone size: .
CDR3 DNA: TGTGCCAGCAGCATAACCGGGACAGGGCCCTACGAGCAGTACTTC
CDR3 protein: CASSITGTGPYEQYF

V gene: TRBV7-8
J gene: TRBJ2-7
D gene: .
clone size: .
CDR3 DNA: TGTGCCAGCAGCCTTCAGGACTCCTACGAGCAGTACTTC
CDR3 protein: CASSLQDSYEQYF

V gene: TRBV25-1
J gene: TRBJ1-5
D gene: .
clone size: .
CDR3 DNA: TGTGCCAGCAGTGAATGGGCAGGGGAGAATCAGCCCCAGCATTTT
CDR3 protein: CASSEWAGENQPQHF

V gene: TRBV7-2
J gene: TRBJ1-5
D gene: .
clone size: .
CDR3 DNA: TGTGCCAGCAGCTTAGTGGGCCCATATAGCAATCAGCCCCAGCATTTT
CDR3 protein: CASSLVGPYSNQPQHF

V gene: TRBV7-2
J gene: TRBJ2-2
D gene: .
clone size: once
CDR3 DNA: TGTGCCAGCAGCCTCCGATACGGGCGGGGGAACACCGGGGAGCTGTTTTTT
CDR3 protein: CASSLRYGRGNTGELFF

V gene: TRBV4-1
J gene: TRBJ1-4
D gene: .
clone size: few
CDR3 DNA: TGCGCCAGCAGCCAAGATATCCGGACAGCAACTAATGAAAAACTGTTTTTT
CDR3 protein: CASSQDIRTATNEKLFF

V gene: TRBV19
J gene: TRBJ1-5
D gene: .
clone size: .
CDR3 DNA: TGTGCCAGTACGAGGGGGACCTTCGGGCAGCCCCAGCATTTT
CDR3 protein: CASTRGTFGQPQHF

V gene: TRBV4-1
J gene: TRBJ1-5
D gene: .
clone size: .
CDR3 DNA: TGCGCCAGCAGCCAAGCCATTTGGGGGTGGGCCCAGCATTTT
CDR3 protein: CASSQAIWGWAQHF

V gene: TRBV30
J gene: TRBJ1-5
D gene: .
clone size: .
CDR3 DNA: TGTGCCTGGAGCCCTGGCCCCGGGCCCCAGCATTTT
CDR3 protein: CAWSPGPGPQHF

V gene: TRBV30
J gene: TRBJ1-3
D gene: .
clone size: .
CDR3 DNA: TGTGCCTGGCAACGCGGACAGTCCTCTGGAAACACCATATATTTT
CDR3 protein: CAWQRGQSSGNTIYF

V gene: TRBV9
J gene: TRBJ1-5
D gene: .
clone size: few
CDR3 DNA: TGTGCCAGCAGCGTAGCAGACAGTTATCAGCCCCAGCATTTT
CDR3 protein: CASSVADSYQPQHF

V gene: TRBV5-8
J gene: TRBJ1-4
D gene: .
clone size: .
CDR3 DNA: TGTGCCAGCAGCTGGGAAGAGGAACTGTTTTTT
CDR3 protein: CASSWEEELFF

V gene: TRBV5-4
J gene: TRBJ2-7
D gene: TRBD1
clone size: .
CDR3 DNA: TGTGCCAGCAGCGGGGGACAGTCCCGCTCCTACGAGCAGTACTTC
CDR3 protein: CASSGGQSRSYEQYF

V gene: TRBV7-9
J gene: TRBJ1-1
D gene: TRBD1
clone size: .
CDR3 DNA: TGTGCCAGCAGCACCCGGGACAGCCAACTACGGGCTTTCTTT
CDR3 protein: CASSTRDSQLRAFF

V gene: TRBV5-6
J gene: TRBJ2-3
D gene: TRBD1
clone size: few
CDR3 DNA: TGTGCCAGCAGCTTAACCGGGACAGGGCTTAATACGCAGTATTTT
CDR3 protein: CASSLTGTGLNTQYF

V gene: TRBV19
J gene: TRBJ1-2
D gene: TRBD1
clone size: once
CDR3 DNA: TGTGCCAGTACCCAGACAGGGTTCTATGGCTACACCTTC
CDR3 protein: CASTQTGFYGYTF

V gene: TRBV2
J gene: TRBJ1-1
D gene: .
clone size: .
CDR3 DNA: TGTGCCAGCAGTGGAGACAGGAACACTGAAGCTTTCTTT
CDR3 protein: CASSGDRNTEAFF

V gene: TRBV12-2
J gene: TRBJ2-7
D gene: .
clone size: .
CDR3 DNA: TGTGCAAGTCGCCCTGGGACTAGCGACGGGAGCTCCTACGAGCAGTACTTC
CDR3 protein: CASRPGTSDGSSYEQYF

V gene: TRBV7-9
J gene: TRBJ1-4
D gene: .
clone size: once
CDR3 DNA: TGTGCCAGCAGCTTAGAGGGGGGGCAAGGAGGTGAAAAACTGTTTTTT
CDR3 protein: CASSLEGGQGGEKLFF

V gene: TRBV27
J gene: TRBJ2-7
D gene: .
clone size: many
CDR3 DNA: TGTGCCAGCAGTTTGGCATTCGGGGACGAGCAGTACTTC
CDR3 protein: CASSLAFGDEQYF

V gene: TRBV5-4
J gene: TRBJ2-1
D gene: TRBD2
clone size: .
CDR3 DNA: TGTGCCAGCAGCTTAATGAGTGGGCGGGGGGGTAACAATGAGCAGTTCTTC
CDR3 protein: CASSLMSGRGGNNEQFF

V gene: TRBV10-1
J gene: TRBJ1-3
D gene: .
clone size: many
CDR3 DNA: TGCGCCAGCAGCAAACAGGGTCCTTACTCTGGAAACACCATATATTTT
CDR3 protein: CASSKQGPYSGNTIYF

V gene: TRBV18
J gene: TRBJ1-3
D gene: TRBD1
clone size: .
CDR3 DNA: TGTGCCAGCTCACCGGGACAGCTCTCTGGAAACACCATATATTTT
CDR3 protein: CASSPGQLSGNTIYF

V gene: TRBV6-1
J gene: TRBJ1-1
D gene: .
clone size: few
CDR3 DNA: TGTGCCAGCAGCGAAAAGGGGCGGTGGCTCAACACTGAAGCTTTCTTT
CDR3 protein: CASSEKGRWLNTEAFF

V gene: TRBV18
J gene: TRBJ1-1
D gene: .
clone size: .
CDR3 DNA: TGTGCCAGCTCACCGGTAACCCAATGGGAAGCTTTCTTT
CDR3 protein: CASSPVTQWEAFF

V gene: TRBV5-4
J gene: TRBJ1-1
D gene: .
clone size: .
CDR3 DNA: TGTGCCAGCAGCTTAAGTGGGGGGGGGACTGAAGCTTTCTTT
CDR3 protein: CASSLSGGGTEAFF

V gene: TRBV4-3
J gene: TRBJ2-1
D gene: .
clone size: .
CDR3 DNA: TGCGCCAGCAGCCAAGATCATGGGGAATTCAATGAGCAGTTCTTC
CDR3 protein: CASSQDHGEFNEQFF

V gene: TRBV7-2
J gene: TRBJ1-2
D gene: TRBD1
clone size: .
CDR3 DNA: TGTGCCAGCAGCTCCTACAGGGGGAGCTACACCTTC
CDR3 protein: CASSSYRGSYTF

V gene: TRBV6-5
J gene: TRBJ2-7
D gene: .
clone size: once
CDR3 DNA: TGTGCCAGCAGACCGGTTGTCTCCTACGAGCAGTACTTC
CDR3 protein: CASRPVVSYEQYF